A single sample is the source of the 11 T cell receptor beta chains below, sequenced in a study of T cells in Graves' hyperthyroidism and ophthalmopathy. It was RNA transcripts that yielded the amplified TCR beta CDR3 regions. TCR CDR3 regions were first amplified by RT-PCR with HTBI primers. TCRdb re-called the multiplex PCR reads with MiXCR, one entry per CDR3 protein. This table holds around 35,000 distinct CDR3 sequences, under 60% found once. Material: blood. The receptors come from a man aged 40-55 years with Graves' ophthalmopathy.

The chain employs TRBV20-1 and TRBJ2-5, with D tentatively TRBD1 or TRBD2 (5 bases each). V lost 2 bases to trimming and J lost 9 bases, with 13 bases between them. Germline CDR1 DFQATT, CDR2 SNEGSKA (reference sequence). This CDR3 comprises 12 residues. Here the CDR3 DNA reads TGCAGTGCTAGAAGGGACCGCCAGGCCCAGTACTTC. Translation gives CSARRDRQAQYF.

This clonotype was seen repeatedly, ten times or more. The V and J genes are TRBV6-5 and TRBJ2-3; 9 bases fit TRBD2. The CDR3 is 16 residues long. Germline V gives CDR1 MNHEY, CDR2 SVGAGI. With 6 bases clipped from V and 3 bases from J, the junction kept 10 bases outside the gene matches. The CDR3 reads CASSRGRAVVTDTQYF. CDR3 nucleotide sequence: TGTGCCAGCAGCCGCGGGAGGGCCGTCGTTACAGATACGCAGTATTTT.

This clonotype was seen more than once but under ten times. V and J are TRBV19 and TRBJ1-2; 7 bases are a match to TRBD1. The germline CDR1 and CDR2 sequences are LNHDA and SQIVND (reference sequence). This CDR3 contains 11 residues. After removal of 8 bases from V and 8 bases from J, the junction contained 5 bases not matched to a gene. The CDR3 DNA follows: TGTGCCAGTCGGGACAGCTCCGGCTACACCTTC. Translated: CASRDSSGYTF.

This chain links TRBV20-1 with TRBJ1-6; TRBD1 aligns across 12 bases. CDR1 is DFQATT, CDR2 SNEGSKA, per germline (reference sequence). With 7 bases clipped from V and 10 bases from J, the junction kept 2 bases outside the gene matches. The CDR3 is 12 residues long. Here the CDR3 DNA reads TGCAGTGGGGGGACAGGGGGCTCACCCCTCCACTTT. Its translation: CSGGTGGSPLHF.

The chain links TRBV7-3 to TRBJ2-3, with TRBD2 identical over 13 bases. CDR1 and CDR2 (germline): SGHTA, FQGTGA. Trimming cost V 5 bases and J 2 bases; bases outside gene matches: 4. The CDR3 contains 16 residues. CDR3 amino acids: CASSQGLAGLTDTQYF. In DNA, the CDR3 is TGTGCCAGCAGCCAGGGACTAGCGGGACTCACAGATACGCAGTATTTT. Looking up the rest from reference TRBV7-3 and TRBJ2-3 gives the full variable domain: GAGVSQTPSNKVTEKGKYVELRCDPISGHTALYWYRQSLGQGPEFLIYFQGTGAADDSGLPNDRFFAVRPEGSVSTLKIQRTERGDSAVYLCASSQGLAGLTDTQYFGPGTRLTVL.

The CDR3 coding sequence is TGTGCCAGCAGTGGGGCAGGGGGCGGGGGGGTCCTGTACGAGCAGTACTTC. This codes for CASSGAGGGGVLYEQYF. The chain couples TRBV2 to TRBJ2-7; D is possibly TRBD2 (9 bases). Per germline, CDR1 SNHLY and CDR2 FYNNEI. With 4 bases removed from V and 4 bases from J, the gap between germline ends came to 23 bases. CDR3 length: 17 residues.

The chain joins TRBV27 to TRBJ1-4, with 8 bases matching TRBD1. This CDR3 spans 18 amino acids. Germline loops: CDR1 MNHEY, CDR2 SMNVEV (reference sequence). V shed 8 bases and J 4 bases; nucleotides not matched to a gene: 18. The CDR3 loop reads CASRRGPGTGDGNEKLFF. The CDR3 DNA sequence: TGTGCCAGCCGGCGAGGCCCCGGGACAGGCGACGGTAATGAAAAACTGTTTTTT.

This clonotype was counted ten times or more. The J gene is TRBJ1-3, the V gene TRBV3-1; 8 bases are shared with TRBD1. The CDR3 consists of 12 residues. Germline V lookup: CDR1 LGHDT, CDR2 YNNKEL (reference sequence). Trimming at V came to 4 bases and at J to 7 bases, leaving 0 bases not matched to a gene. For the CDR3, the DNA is TGTGCCAGCAGCCGGACAGGGAACACCATATATTTT. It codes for CASSRTGNTIYF.

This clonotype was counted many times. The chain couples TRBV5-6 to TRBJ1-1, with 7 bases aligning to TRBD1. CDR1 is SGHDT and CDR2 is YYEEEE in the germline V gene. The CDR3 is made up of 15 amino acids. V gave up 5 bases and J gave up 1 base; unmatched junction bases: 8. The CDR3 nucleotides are TGTGCCAGCAGGTACAGGGGCATGGGGAACACTGAAGCTTTCTTT. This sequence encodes CASRYRGMGNTEAFF. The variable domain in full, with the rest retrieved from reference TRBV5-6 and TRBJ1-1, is DAGVTQSPTHLIKTRGQQVTLRCSPKSGHDTVSWYQQALGQGPQFIFQYYEEEERQRGNFPDRFSGHQFPNYSSELNVNALLLGDSALYLCASRYRGMGNTEAFFGQGTRLTVV.

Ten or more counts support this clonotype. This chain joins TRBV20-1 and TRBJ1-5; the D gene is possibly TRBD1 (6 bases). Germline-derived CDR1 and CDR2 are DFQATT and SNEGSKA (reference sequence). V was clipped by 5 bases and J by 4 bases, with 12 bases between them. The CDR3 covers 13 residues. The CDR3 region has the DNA TGCAGTGCTCTCCAGGGGAGTAATCAGCCCCAGCATTTT. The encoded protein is CSALQGSNQPQHF.

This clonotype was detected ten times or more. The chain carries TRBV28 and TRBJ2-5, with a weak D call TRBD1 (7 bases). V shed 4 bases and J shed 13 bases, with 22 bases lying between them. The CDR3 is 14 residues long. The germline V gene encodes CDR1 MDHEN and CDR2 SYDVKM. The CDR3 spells CASSSTTGWEVRYF. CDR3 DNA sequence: TGTGCCAGCAGTTCGACGACAGGGTGGGAGGTTCGGTACTTC.